This is a list of T cell receptor beta chains from one sample in a study of blood T cell repertoires in COVID-19. Only in-frame clones appear in the TCRdb table, and some are missing; sequencing was by immunoSEQ multiplex PCR. The sample has roughly 150,000 clones; about 89% are singletons. The specimen sequenced was peripheral blood. The receptors derive from a man between 60 and 70 years old with active or convalescent COVID-19. Both conserved end residues are part of each CDR3. The D gene is left open where the match is weak. Not all rows give a size; the values are once, few, many and, for expanded clones, a class.

d_call	clone_size	v_call	j_call	cdr3_aa	cdr3_nt
TRBD1	once	TRBV28	TRBJ1-2	CASSLGTAGGYTF	TGTGCCAGCAGTTTAGGGACAGCAGGAGGCTACACCTTC
-	few	TRBV27	TRBJ1-2	CASSTTLNYGYTF	TGTGCCAGCAGTACAACACTAAACTATGGCTACACCTTC
-	-	TRBV5-1	TRBJ2-5	CASSLRGGARGQEAQYF	TGCGCCAGCAGCTTGCGTGGGGGCGCGAGAGGACAAGAGGCCCAGTACTTC
-	-	TRBV4-1	TRBJ2-3	CASSQGLFDTQYF	TGCGCCAGCAGCCAGGGACTTTTCGATACGCAGTATTTT
TRBD1	-	TRBV28	TRBJ2-4	CASSLQQGWRYF	TGTGCCAGCAGTTTGCAACAGGGGTGGAGATACTTC
-	-	TRBV7-2	TRBJ1-5	CASSLDRNQPQHF	TGTGCCAGCAGCTTAGACAGAAATCAGCCCCAGCATTTT
-	-	TRBV7-9	TRBJ2-3	CASSQTGGGTDTQYF	TGTGCCAGCAGCCAAACAGGGGGGGGCACAGATACGCAGTATTTT
TRBD1	-	TRBV5-1	TRBJ1-2	CASSILRDRGLYGYTF	TGCGCCAGCAGCATACTCCGGGACAGAGGACTCTATGGCTACACCTTC
-	once	TRBV11-2	TRBJ2-3	CASSFSDTQYF	TGTGCCAGCAGCTTCAGTGATACGCAGTATTTT
-	-	TRBV5-1	TRBJ2-5	CASSLGSGGPQETQYF	TGCGCCAGCAGCTTGGGGTCGGGGGGCCCCCAAGAGACCCAGTACTTC
-	few	TRBV7-7	TRBJ2-7	CASSQGLGSSYEQYF	TGTGCTAGCAGCCAGGGACTGGGGAGCTCCTACGAGCAGTACTTC
TRBD1	-	TRBV3-1/TRBV3-2	TRBJ1-1	CASSRRQGAGGTEAFF	TGTGCCAGCAGCCGCCGACAGGGGGCGGGGGGCACTGAAGCTTTCTTT
TRBD1	-	TRBV7-2	TRBJ2-3	CASSLAVGTGDGTDTQYF	TGTGCCAGCAGCTTAGCGGTGGGGACAGGGGACGGAACAGATACGCAGTATTTT
TRBD1	-	TRBV27	TRBJ1-6	CASSTGGNSPLHF	TGTGCCAGCAGTACAGGGGGCAATTCACCCCTCCACTTT
-	-	TRBV7-2	TRBJ2-4	CASSDRARGNIQYF	TGTGCCAGCAGCGACCGGGCCCGGGGGAACATTCAGTACTTC
TRBD2	-	TRBV7-9	TRBJ2-1	CASSLVTSGPNEQFF	TGTGCCAGCAGCTTAGTCACTAGCGGGCCCAATGAGCAGTTCTTC
-	-	TRBV9	TRBJ2-3	CASSVQHGDTQYF	TGTGCCAGCAGCGTACAACACGGGGATACGCAGTATTTT
-	-	TRBV28	TRBJ2-3	CASSLGGAGTDTQYF	TGTGCCAGCAGTTTGGGGGGGGCGGGCACAGATACGCAGTATTTT
TRBD1	-	TRBV19	TRBJ1-1	CASNDRETIVEAFF	TGTGCCAGTAACGACAGGGAAACAATAGTTGAAGCTTTCTTT
-	-	TRBV6-5	TRBJ2-7	CASSYTQQTGFHEQYF	TGTGCCAGCAGTTACACCCAACAAACCGGGTTTCACGAGCAGTACTTC
TRBD1	-	TRBV25-1	TRBJ1-1	CASSQGANTEAFF	TGTGCCAGCAGTCAGGGGGCGAACACTGAAGCTTTCTTT
-	-	TRBV6-6	TRBJ2-1	CASKKGNSGFYNEQFF	TGTGCCAGCAAAAAAGGTAACAGCGGATTCTACAATGAGCAGTTCTTC
TRBD2	-	TRBV14	TRBJ2-1	CASSQAGAWNEQFF	TGTGCCAGCAGCCAGGCGGGAGCATGGAATGAGCAGTTCTTC
TRBD2	few	TRBV7-2	TRBJ2-7	CASGGAYEQYF	TGTGCCAGCGGGGGGGCCTACGAGCAGTACTTC
-	-	TRBV3-1/TRBV3-2	TRBJ1-4	CASSQSGLTEKLFF	TGTGCCAGCAGCCAATCGGGACTCACCGAAAAACTGTTTTTT
-	once	TRBV10-3	TRBJ2-2	CAISGARQVNTGELFF	TGTGCCATCAGTGGGGCCAGACAGGTCAACACCGGGGAGCTGTTTTTT
TRBD1	-	TRBV6-5	TRBJ2-5	CASSRGREETQYF	TGTGCCAGCAGTAGGGGGCGCGAGGAGACCCAGTACTTC
-	once	TRBV28	TRBJ2-7	CASSLAGSYEQYF	TGTGCCAGCAGTTTAGCGGGGTCCTACGAGCAGTACTTC
-	-	TRBV30	TRBJ2-3	CAWGTRGHDTQYF	TGTGCCTGGGGGACGCGGGGCCACGATACGCAGTATTTT
-	-	TRBV7-2	TRBJ1-6	CASSLNSPLHF	TGTGCCAGCAGCCTAAATTCACCCCTCCACTTT
TRBD2	-	TRBV7-3	TRBJ2-1	CASSPGLAGSNEQFF	TGTGCCAGCAGCCCGGGACTAGCGGGATCCAATGAGCAGTTCTTC
TRBD1	-	TRBV11-1	TRBJ1-1	CASSGQGKNTEAFF	TGTGCCAGCAGTGGACAGGGTAAGAACACTGAAGCTTTCTTT
-	-	TRBV19	TRBJ2-2	CASGSGDTFTGELFF	TGTGCCAGCGGCAGCGGGGACACTTTCACCGGGGAGCTGTTTTTT
TRBD2	-	TRBV30	TRBJ2-1	CAWASSGRARNEQFF	TGTGCCTGGGCCAGTAGCGGGAGGGCCCGGAATGAGCAGTTCTTC
-	few	TRBV5-1	TRBJ2-7	CASSLGAGAASYEQYF	TGCGCCAGCAGCTTGGGAGCAGGGGCCGCCTCCTACGAGCAGTACTTC
-	once	TRBV2	TRBJ1-6	CASSPRQEIGSPLHF	TGTGCCAGCAGTCCAAGACAGGAGATAGGTTCACCCCTCCACTTT
TRBD1	few	TRBV24-1	TRBJ2-2	CATSETGTTGELFF	TGTGCCACCAGTGAGACAGGGACCACCGGGGAGCTGTTTTTT
TRBD1	-	TRBV27	TRBJ2-5	CASSLQGAQGTQYF	TGTGCCAGCAGTTTACAGGGGGCGCAGGGGACCCAGTACTTC
-	-	TRBV11-3	TRBJ2-3	CASSLGSGSTDTQYF	TGTGCCAGCAGCTTAGGGAGCGGGAGCACAGATACGCAGTATTTT
-	-	TRBV30	TRBJ1-6	CAWSGQAYSPLHF	TGTGCCTGGAGTGGACAAGCATATTCACCCCTCCACTTT
TRBD2	few	TRBV18	TRBJ2-1	CASSLRLAGQPNEQFF	TGTGCCAGCTCACTAAGACTAGCGGGGCAACCCAATGAGCAGTTCTTC
-	-	TRBV9	TRBJ2-1	CASSVDGSVWNEQFF	TGTGCCAGCAGCGTAGACGGGAGTGTTTGGAATGAGCAGTTCTTC
-	-	TRBV27	TRBJ2-1	CASSLSSNEQFF	TGTGCCAGCAGTTTATCTAGCAATGAGCAGTTCTTC
-	-	TRBV14	TRBJ1-3	CASSQAVSGNTIYF	TGTGCCAGCAGCCAAGCCGTCTCTGGAAACACCATATATTTT
-	-	TRBV27	TRBJ1-6	CASTTYIRGRNSPLHF	TGTGCCAGCACCACGTATATACGGGGTCGTAATTCACCCCTCCACTTT
-	once	TRBV28	TRBJ1-1	CASSLRRQGNTEAFF	TGTGCCAGCAGTCTCAGACGGCAGGGGAATACTGAAGCTTTCTTT
-	-	TRBV6-2/TRBV6-3	TRBJ1-5	CASSYIGGAGPQHF	TGTGCCAGCAGTTACATTGGGGGCGCGGGGCCCCAGCATTTT
TRBD1	-	TRBV28	TRBJ2-2	CASSPGQLTGELFF	TGTGCCAGCAGCCCGGGACAGCTCACCGGGGAGCTGTTTTTT
-	-	TRBV29-1	TRBJ1-1	CSVGRGGMNTEAFF	TGCAGCGTCGGACGAGGGGGTATGAACACTGAAGCTTTCTTT
TRBD1	-	TRBV14	TRBJ1-1	CASSLRTGTMNTEAFF	TGTGCCAGCAGCCTACGGACAGGGACGATGAACACTGAAGCTTTCTTT
-	few	TRBV4-1	TRBJ2-7	CASSPDSVATYEQYF	TGCGCCAGCAGCCCCGACTCCGTTGCAACCTACGAGCAGTACTTC
-	-	TRBV3-1/TRBV3-2	TRBJ1-1	CASSHKNTEAFF	TGTGCCAGCAGCCACAAGAACACTGAAGCTTTCTTT
TRBD1	-	TRBV5-4	TRBJ2-5	CASSSRVTGGQTQYF	TGTGCCAGCAGCTCTCGGGTTACAGGGGGGCAGACCCAGTACTTC
-	-	TRBV9	TRBJ2-3	CASSLRETSTDTQYF	TGTGCCAGCAGCCTACGGGAGACTAGCACAGATACGCAGTATTTT
TRBD1	once	TRBV5-1	TRBJ1-2	CASSDERTGGAFGYTF	TGCGCCAGCAGCGATGAAAGGACAGGGGGCGCGTTTGGCTACACCTTC